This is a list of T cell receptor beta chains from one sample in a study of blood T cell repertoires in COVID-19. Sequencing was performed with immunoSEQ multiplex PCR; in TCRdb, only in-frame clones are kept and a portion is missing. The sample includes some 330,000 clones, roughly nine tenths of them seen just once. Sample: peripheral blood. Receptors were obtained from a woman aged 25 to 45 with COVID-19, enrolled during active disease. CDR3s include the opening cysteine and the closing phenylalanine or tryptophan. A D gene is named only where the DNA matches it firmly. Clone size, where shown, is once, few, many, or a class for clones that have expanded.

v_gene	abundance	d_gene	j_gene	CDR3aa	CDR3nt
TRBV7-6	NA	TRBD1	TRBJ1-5	CASSLSTGATPNQPQHF	TGTGCCAGCAGCTTATCGACAGGGGCGACCCCCAATCAGCCCCAGCATTTT
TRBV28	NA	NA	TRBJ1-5	CASSFSGGSNQPQHF	TGTGCCAGCAGTTTCTCAGGAGGGAGCAATCAGCCCCAGCATTTT
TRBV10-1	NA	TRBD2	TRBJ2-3	CASRGGAKDTQYF	TGCGCCAGCCGGGGGGGAGCGAAGGATACGCAGTATTTT
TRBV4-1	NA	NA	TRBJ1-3	CASSQALLDTIYF	TGCGCCAGCAGCCAAGCCCTCCTAGACACCATATATTTT
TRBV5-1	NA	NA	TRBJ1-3	CASSLGQGLNTIYF	TGCGCCAGCAGCTTGGGGCAGGGCCTAAACACCATATATTTT
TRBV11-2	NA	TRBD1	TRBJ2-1	CASSFQGASNEQFF	TGTGCCAGCAGCTTCCAGGGGGCGAGCAATGAGCAGTTCTTC
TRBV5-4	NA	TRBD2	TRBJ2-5	CASSRESGATQETQYF	TGTGCCAGCAGCCGTGAAAGCGGGGCTACTCAAGAGACCCAGTACTTC
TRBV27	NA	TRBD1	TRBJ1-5	CASSPRTGNQPQHF	TGTGCCAGCAGTCCCCGGACAGGGAATCAGCCCCAGCATTTT
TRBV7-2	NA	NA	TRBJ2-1	CASSLGGRTGYNEQFF	TGTGCCAGCAGCTTAGGGGGAAGGACTGGGTACAATGAGCAGTTCTTC
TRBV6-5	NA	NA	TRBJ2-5	CAAGQPYQETQYF	TGTGCCGCGGGACAGCCGTACCAAGAGACCCAGTACTTC
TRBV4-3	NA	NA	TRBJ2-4	CASSQDQGGSKNIQYF	TGCGCCAGCAGCCAAGATCAGGGGGGAAGCAAAAACATTCAGTACTTC
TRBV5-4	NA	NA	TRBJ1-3	CASSARGGISGNTIYF	TGTGCCAGCAGCGCTAGGGGCGGTATCTCTGGAAACACCATATATTTT
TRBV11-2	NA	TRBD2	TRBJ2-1	CASSLDGRDYNEQFF	TGTGCCAGCAGTTTGGACGGGAGGGATTACAATGAGCAGTTCTTC
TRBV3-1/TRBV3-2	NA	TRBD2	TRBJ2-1	CASSPGGAGNEQFF	TGTGCCAGCAGCCCGGGGGGGGCCGGTAATGAGCAGTTCTTC
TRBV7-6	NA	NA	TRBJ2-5	CASSQGGPETQYF	TGTGCCAGCAGCCAAGGTGGGCCCGAGACCCAGTACTTC
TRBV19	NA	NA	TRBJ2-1	CASSISSYNEQFF	TGTGCCAGTAGTATCTCCAGTTACAATGAGCAGTTCTTC
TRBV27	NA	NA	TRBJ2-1	CASSLRGSSYNEQFF	TGTGCCAGCAGTTTGAGGGGGAGCTCCTACAATGAGCAGTTCTTC
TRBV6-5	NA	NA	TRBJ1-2	CASSRAGGGYTF	TGTGCCAGCAGCCGGGCGGGCGGCGGCTACACCTTC
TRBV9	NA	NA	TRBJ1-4	CASSDTGSPAEKLFF	TGTGCCAGCAGCGATACCGGGTCCCCCGCCGAAAAACTGTTTTTT
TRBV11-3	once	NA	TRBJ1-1	CASSLDWHAEAFF	TGTGCCAGCAGCTTAGATTGGCATGCTGAAGCTTTCTTT